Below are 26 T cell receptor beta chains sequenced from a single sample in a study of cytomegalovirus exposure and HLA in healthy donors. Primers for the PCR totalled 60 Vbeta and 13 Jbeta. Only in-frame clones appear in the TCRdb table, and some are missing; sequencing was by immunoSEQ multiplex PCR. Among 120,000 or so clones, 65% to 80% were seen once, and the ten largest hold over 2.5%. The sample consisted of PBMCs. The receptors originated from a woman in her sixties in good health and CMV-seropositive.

CDR3 nucleotides: TGTGCCATCAGTGATAGAGGACTAGCGGGAGATAATGAGCAGTTCTTC. Its translation: CAISDRGLAGDNEQFF. This chain links TRBV10-3 with TRBJ2-1, with 13 bases fitting TRBD2. V trimming: 3 bases; J trimming: 7 bases; junction bases outside the gene matches: 6. CDR3 length: 16 amino acids. Germline loops: CDR1 ENHRY, CDR2 SYGVKD.

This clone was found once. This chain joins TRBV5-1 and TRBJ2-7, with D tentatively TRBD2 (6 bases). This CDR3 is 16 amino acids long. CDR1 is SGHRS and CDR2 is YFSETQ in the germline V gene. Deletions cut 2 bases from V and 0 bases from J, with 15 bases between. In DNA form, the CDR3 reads TGCGCCAGCAGCTTAACCCTAGCGTCGAGCTCCTACGAGCAGTACTTC. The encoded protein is CASSLTLASSSYEQYF.

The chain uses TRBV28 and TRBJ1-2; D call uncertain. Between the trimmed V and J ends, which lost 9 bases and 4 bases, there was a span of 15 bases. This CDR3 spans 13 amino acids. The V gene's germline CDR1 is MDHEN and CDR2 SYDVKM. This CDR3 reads CASWATQIYGYTF. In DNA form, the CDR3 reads TGTGCCAGTTGGGCCACCCAAATCTATGGCTACACCTTC.

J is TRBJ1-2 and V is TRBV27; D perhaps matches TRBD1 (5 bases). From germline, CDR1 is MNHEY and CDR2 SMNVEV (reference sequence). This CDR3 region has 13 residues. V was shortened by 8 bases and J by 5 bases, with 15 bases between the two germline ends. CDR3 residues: CASGRTPAYGYTF. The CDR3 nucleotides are TGTGCCAGCGGGAGGACACCGGCGTATGGCTACACCTTC.

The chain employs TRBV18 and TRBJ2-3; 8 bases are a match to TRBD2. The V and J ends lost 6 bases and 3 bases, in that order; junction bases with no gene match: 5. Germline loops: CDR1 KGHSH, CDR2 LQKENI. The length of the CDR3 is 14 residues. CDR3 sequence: CASSQREMTDTQYF. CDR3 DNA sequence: TGTGCCAGCTCCCAGCGGGAGATGACAGATACGCAGTATTTT.

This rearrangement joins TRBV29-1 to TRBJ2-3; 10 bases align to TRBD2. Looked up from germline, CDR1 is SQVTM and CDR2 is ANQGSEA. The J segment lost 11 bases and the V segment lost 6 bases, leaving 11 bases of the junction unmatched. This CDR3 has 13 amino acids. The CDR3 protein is CSVRTSGTPEQYF. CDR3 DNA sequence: TGCAGCGTCCGGACTAGCGGTACTCCAGAGCAGTATTTT.

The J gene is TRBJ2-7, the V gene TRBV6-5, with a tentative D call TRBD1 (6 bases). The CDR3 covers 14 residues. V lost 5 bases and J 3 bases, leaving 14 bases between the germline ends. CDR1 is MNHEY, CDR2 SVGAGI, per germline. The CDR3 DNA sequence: TGTGCCAGCAGTAGCAGGGGCATTCTCTACGAGCAGTACTTC. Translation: CASSSRGILYEQYF.

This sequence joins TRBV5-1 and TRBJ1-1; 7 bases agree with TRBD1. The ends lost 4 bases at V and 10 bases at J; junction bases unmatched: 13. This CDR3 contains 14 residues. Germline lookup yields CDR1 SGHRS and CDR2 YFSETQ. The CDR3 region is CASSDRDSRGSAFF. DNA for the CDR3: TGCGCCAGCAGCGACCGGGACAGCCGAGGCTCAGCTTTCTTT.

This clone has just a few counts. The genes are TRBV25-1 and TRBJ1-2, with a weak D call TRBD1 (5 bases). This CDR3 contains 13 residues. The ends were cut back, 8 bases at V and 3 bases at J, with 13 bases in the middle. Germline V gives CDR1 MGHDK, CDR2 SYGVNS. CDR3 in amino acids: CASRRGVDYGYTF. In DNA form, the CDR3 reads TGTGCCAGCCGACGGGGGGTGGACTATGGCTACACCTTC.

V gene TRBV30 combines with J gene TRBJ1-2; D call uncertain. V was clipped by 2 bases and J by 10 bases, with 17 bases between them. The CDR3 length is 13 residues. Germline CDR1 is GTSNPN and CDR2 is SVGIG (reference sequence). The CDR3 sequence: CAWSSSQRLSYTF. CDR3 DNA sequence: TGTGCCTGGAGTTCAAGCCAGAGGCTCTCCTACACCTTC.

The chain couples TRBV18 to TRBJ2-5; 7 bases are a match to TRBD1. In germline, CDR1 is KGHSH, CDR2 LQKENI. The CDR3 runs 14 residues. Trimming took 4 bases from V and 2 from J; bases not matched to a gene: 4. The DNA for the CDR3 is TGTGCCAGCTCACTCAGGACAGGACAAGAGACCCAGTACTTC. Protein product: CASSLRTGQETQYF. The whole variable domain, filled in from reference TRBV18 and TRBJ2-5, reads NAGVMQNPRHLVRRRGQEARLRCSPMKGHSHVYWYRQLPEEGLKFMVYLQKENIIDESGMPKERFSAEFPKEGPSILRIQQVVRGDSAAYFCASSLRTGQETQYFGPGTRLLVL.

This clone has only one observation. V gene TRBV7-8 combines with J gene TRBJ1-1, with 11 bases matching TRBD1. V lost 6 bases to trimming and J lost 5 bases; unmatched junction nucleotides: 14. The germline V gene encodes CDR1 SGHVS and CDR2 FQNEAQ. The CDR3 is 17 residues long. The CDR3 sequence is CASSSDRGPSLGTEAFF. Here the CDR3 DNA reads TGTGCCAGCAGTTCGGACAGGGGGCCCTCTCTGGGGACTGAAGCTTTCTTT.

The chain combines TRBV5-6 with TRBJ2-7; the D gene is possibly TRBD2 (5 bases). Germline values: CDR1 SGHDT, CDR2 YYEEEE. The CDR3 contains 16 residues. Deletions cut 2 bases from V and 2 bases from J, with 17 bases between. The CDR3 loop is CASSFRGITGTYEQYF. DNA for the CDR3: TGTGCCAGCAGCTTCCGAGGCATCACGGGGACCTACGAGCAGTACTTC.

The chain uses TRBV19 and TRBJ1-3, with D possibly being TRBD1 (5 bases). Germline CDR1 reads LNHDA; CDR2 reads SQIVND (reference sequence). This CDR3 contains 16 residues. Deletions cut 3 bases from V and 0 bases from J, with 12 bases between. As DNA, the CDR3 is TGTGCCAGTAGTATCCTGGGGCCCGGCTCTGGAAACACCATATATTTT. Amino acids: CASSILGPGSGNTIYF.

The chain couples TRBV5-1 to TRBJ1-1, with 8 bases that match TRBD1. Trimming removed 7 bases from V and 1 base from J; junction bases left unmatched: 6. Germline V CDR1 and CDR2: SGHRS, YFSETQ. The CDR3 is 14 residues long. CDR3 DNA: TGCGCCAGCCGCGCTCAGGGGGCGAACACTGAAGCTTTCTTT. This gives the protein CASRAQGANTEAFF.

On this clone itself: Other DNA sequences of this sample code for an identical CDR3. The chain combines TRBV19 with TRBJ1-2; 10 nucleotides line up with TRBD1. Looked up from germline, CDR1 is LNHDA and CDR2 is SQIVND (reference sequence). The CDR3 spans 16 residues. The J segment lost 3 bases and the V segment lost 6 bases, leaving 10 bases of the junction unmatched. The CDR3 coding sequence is TGTGCCAGTAGACGACAGGGGGCTATTGGGTACTATGGCTACACCTTC. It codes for CASRRQGAIGYYGYTF.

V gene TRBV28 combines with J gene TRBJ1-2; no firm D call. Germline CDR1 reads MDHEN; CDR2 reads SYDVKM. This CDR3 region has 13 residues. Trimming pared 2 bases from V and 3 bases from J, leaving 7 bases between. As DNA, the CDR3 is TGTGCCAGCAGTTTAGGGCCCGACTATGGCTACACCTTC. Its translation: CASSLGPDYGYTF.

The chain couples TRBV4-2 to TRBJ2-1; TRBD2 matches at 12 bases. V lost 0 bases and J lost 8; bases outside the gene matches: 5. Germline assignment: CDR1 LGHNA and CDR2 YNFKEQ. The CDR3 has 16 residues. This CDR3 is CASSQDETSGSYEQFF. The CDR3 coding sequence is TGTGCCAGCAGCCAAGACGAGACTAGCGGGAGCTATGAGCAGTTCTTC.

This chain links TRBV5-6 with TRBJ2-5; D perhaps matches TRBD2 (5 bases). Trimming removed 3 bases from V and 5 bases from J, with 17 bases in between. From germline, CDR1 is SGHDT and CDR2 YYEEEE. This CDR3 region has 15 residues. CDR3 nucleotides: TGTGCCAGCAGCTACCCTAGCTTCTCGGGGGAGACCCAGTACTTC. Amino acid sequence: CASSYPSFSGETQYF. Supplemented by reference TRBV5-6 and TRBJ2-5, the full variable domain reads DAGVTQSPTHLIKTRGQQVTLRCSPKSGHDTVSWYQQALGQGPQFIFQYYEEEERQRGNFPDRFSGHQFPNYSSELNVNALLLGDSALYLCASSYPSFSGETQYFGPGTRLLVL.

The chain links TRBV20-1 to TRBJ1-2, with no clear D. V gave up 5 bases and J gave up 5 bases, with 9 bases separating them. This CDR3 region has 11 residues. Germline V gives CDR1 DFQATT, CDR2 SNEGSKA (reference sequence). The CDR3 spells CSAEAGYGYTF. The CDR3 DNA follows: TGCAGTGCTGAGGCGGGGTATGGCTACACCTTC.

CDR3 nucleotide sequence: TGTGCCAGCAGTGGACTAGGGGATACCTTAGCCTACGAGCAGTACTTC. It is translated as CASSGLGDTLAYEQYF. The rearrangement uses TRBV14 and TRBJ2-7, with 7 bases identical to TRBD2. J was trimmed by 2 bases and V by 6 bases; bases with no gene match: 13. CDR1 and CDR2 from the germline V gene are SGHDN and FVKESK. This CDR3 has 16 amino acids.

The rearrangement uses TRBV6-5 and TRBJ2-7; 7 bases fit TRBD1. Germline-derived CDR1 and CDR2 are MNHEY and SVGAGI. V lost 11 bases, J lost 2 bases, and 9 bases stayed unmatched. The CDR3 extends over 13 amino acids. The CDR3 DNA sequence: TGTGCCGCTACAGGGGCTAACACCTACGAGCAGTACTTC. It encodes CAATGANTYEQYF.

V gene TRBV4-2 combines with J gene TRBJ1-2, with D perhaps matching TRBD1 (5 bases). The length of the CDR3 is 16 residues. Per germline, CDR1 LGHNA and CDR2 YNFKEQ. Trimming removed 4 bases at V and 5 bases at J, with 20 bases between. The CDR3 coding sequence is TGTGCCAGCAGCCGAGAAGGAAGAGGGGAGGCTTATGGCTACACCTTC. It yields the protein CASSREGRGEAYGYTF.

This CDR3 reads CASSVDRAELAGFSSYNEQFF. The DNA of the CDR3 is TGTGCCAGCAGCGTAGATCGGGCGGAACTAGCGGGCTTTAGCTCCTACAATGAGCAGTTCTTC. The chain joins TRBV9 to TRBJ2-1; 9 bases are shared with TRBD2. Germline values: CDR1 SGDLS, CDR2 YYNGEE. Trimming took 0 bases from V and 0 from J; bases not matched to a gene: 16. The CDR3 has 21 residues.

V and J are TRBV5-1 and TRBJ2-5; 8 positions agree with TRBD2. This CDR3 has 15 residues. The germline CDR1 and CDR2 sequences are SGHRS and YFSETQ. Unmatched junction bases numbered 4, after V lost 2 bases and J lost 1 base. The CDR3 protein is CASSFLSGSQETQYF. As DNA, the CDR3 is TGCGCCAGCAGCTTCCTGAGCGGGAGCCAAGAGACCCAGTACTTC.

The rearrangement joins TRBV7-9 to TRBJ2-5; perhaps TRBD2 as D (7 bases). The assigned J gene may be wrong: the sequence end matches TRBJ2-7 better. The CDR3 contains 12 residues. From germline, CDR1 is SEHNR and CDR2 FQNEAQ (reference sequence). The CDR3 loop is CASSWGGTEQYF. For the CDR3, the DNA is TGTGCCAGCAGCTGGGGGGGCACCGAGCAGTACTTC.